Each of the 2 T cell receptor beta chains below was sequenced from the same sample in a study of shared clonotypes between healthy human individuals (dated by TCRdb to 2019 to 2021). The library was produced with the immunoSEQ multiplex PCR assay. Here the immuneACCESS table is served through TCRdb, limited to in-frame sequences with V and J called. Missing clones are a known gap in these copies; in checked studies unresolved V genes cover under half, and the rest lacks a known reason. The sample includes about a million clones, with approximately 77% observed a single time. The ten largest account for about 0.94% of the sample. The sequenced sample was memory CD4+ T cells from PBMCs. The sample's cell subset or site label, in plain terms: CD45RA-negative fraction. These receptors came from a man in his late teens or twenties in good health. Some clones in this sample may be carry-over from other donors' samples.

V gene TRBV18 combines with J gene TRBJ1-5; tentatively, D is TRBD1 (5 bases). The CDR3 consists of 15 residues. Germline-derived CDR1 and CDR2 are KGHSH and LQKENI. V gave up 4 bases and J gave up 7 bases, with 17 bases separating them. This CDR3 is CASSQGFLATQPQHF. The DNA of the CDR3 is TGTGCCAGCTCACAGGGGTTTTTGGCAACCCAGCCCCAGCATTTT.

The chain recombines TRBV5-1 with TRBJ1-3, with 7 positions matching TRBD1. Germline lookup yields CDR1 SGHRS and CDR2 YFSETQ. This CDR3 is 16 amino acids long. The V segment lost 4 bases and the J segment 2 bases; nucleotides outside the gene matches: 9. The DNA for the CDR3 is TGCGCCAGCAGCCTAAGACCTGGGACAGCTGGAAACACCATATATTTT. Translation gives CASSLRPGTAGNTIYF.